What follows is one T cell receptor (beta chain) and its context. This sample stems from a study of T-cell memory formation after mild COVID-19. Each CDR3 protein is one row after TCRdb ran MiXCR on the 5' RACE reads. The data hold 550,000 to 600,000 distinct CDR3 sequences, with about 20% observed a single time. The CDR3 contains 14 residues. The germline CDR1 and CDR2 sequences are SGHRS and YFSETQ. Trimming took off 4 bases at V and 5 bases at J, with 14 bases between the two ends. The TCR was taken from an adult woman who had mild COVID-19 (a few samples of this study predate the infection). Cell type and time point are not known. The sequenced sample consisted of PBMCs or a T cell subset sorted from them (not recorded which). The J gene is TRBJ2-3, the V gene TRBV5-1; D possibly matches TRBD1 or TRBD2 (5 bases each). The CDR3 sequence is CASSRGLEGDTQYF. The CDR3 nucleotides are TGCGCCAGCAGCCGGGGCCTCGAGGGAGATACGCAGTATTTT.